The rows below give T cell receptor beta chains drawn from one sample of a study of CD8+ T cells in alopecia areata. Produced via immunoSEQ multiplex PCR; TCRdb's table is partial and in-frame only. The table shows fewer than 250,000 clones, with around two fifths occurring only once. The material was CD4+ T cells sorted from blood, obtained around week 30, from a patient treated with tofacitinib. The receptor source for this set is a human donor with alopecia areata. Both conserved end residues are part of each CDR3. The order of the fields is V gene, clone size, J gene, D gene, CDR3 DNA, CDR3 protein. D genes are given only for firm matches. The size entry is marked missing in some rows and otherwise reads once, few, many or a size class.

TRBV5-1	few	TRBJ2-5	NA	TGCGCCAGCAGCTTGGAAAGTACGCAAGAGACCCAGTACTTC	CASSLESTQETQYF
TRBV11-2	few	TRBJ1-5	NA	TGTGCCAGCAGCTTAAGCGGTCAATTCAATCAGCCCCAGCATTTT	CASSLSGQFNQPQHF
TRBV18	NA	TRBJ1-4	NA	TGTGCCAGCTCACCACCGGGGCCCTCGGGGGAAAAACTGTTTTTT	CASSPPGPSGEKLFF
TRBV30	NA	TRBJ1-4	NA	TGTGCCTGGAGTGGCTCCGGGTCCAAAAATGAAAAACTGTTTTTT	CAWSGSGSKNEKLFF
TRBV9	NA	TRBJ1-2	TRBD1	TGTGCCAGCAGCGTAGAGGGGGCCGGGGAAGGCTACACCTTC	CASSVEGAGEGYTF
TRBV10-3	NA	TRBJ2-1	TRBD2	TGTGCCATTCCCGGGGGGAGCGGGGCTAACAATGAGCAGTTCTTC	CAIPGGSGANNEQFF
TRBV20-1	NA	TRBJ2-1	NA	TGCAGTGCTCTGTTCGGTGAGCAGTTCTTC	CSALFGEQFF
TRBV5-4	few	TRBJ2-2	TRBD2	TGTGCCAGCAGCCCGAGAGCGGGAGCTACCGGGGAGCTGTTTTTT	CASSPRAGATGELFF
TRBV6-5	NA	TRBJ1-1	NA	TGTGCCAGCACGAGAGAACGGAGGAACACTGAAGCTTTCTTT	CASTRERRNTEAFF
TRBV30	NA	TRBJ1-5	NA	TGTGCCTGGAGTACAAAAGGGGGCAATCAGCCCCAGCATTTT	CAWSTKGGNQPQHF
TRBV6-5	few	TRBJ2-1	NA	TGTGCCAGCTCAACACTAGGAGGATACAATGAGCAGTTCTTC	CASSTLGGYNEQFF
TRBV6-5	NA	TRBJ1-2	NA	TGTGCCAGCCTTGACCGGGGGCGAACTAACTATGGCTACACCTTC	CASLDRGRTNYGYTF
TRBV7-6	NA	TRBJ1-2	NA	TGTGCCAGCAGCCCAACCCGGAATAACTATGGCTACACCTTC	CASSPTRNNYGYTF
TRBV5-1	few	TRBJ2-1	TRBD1	TGCGCCAGCAGCTTGGCCACGGGACAGAAATACAATGAGCAGTTCTTC	CASSLATGQKYNEQFF
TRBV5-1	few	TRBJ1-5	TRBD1	TGCGCCAGCAGCTTGACGGCAGGGGGAAGCAATCAGCCCCAGCATTTT	CASSLTAGGSNQPQHF
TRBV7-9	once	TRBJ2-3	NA	TGTGCCAGCAGCCCCCAACGGGAGATCACAGATACGCAGTATTTT	CASSPQREITDTQYF
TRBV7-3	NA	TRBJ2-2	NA	TGTGCCAGCAGCCCCAACCAGGGGATCAACACCGGGGAGCTGTTTTTT	CASSPNQGINTGELFF
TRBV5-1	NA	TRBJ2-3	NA	TGCGCCAGCACTTCAGCATCAGGAACAGATACGCAGTATTTT	CASTSASGTDTQYF
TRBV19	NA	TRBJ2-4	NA	TGTGCCAGTAGTATAGTACAGGCAAACATTCAGTACTTC	CASSIVQANIQYF
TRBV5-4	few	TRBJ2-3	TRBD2	TGTGCCAGCAGCAGGGGACTAGCGGGACCTAACACAGATACGCAGTATTTT	CASSRGLAGPNTDTQYF
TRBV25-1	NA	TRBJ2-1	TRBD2	TGTGCCAGCAGTGGACTAGCGAATTACAATGAGCAGTTCTTC	CASSGLANYNEQFF
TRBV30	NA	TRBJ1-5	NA	TGTGCCTGGACACTGGATAGCAATCAGCCCCAGCATTTT	CAWTLDSNQPQHF
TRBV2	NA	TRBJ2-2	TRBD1	TGTGCCAGCAGCCGGACAGGGGGCGCCGGGGAGCTGTTTTTT	CASSRTGGAGELFF
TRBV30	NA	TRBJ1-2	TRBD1	TGTGCCTCGCATGGGACAGGGGGCAACTATGGCTACACCTTC	CASHGTGGNYGYTF
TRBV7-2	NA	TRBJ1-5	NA	TGTGCCAGCAGCCGTACTCTAACTCAGCCCCAGCATTTT	CASSRTLTQPQHF
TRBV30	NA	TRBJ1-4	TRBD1	TGTGCCGGGAAACCGGGACAGTTTAATGAAAAACTGTTTTTT	CAGKPGQFNEKLFF
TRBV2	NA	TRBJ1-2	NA	TGTGCCAGCAGTGAAGAAAGCTTTGGCTACACCTTC	CASSEESFGYTF
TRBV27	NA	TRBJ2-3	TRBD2	TGTGCCAGCAGTCCGACTAGCGGGACGCCGTATTTT	CASSPTSGTPYF
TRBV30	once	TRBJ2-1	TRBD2	TGTGCCTGGTCCAGGGGACTAGCGGACTACAATGAGCAGTTCTTC	CAWSRGLADYNEQFF
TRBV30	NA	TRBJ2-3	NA	TGTGCCTGGAGTGTCTACGGATATACGCAGTATTTT	CAWSVYGYTQYF
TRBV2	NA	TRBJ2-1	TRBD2	TGTGCCAGCAGTGGGAGACTAGCGGACTATGACGATGAGCAGTTCTTC	CASSGRLADYDDEQFF
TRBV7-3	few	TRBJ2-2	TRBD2	TGTGCCAGCAGCTCCTTAGCGGGAAGCGGCACCGGGGAGCTGTTTTTT	CASSSLAGSGTGELFF
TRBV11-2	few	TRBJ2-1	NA	TGTGCCAGCAGCTTGGACAGTTTCTCCTACAATGAGCAGTTCTTC	CASSLDSFSYNEQFF
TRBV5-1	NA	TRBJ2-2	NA	TGCGCCAGCTCTTCAGACTGGACCACCGGGGAGCTGTTTTTT	CASSSDWTTGELFF
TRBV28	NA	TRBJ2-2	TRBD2	TGTGCCAGCACGGGATCCGGGAGGGCCAACACCGGGGAGCTGTTTTTT	CASTGSGRANTGELFF
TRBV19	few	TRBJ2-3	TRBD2	TGTGCCAGTAGAGATTCGGGGGGGCCAGATACGCAGTATTTT	CASRDSGGPDTQYF
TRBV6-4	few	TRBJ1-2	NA	TGTGCCAGCAGCCAAGAGGGGACCGGCTATGGCTACACCTTC	CASSQEGTGYGYTF